Listed below are T cell receptor beta chains from one sample, sequenced in a study of T cell responses to AZD1222 COVID-19 vaccine. The protocol was immunoSEQ multiplex PCR, while the TCRdb copy is restricted to in-frame clones and leaves out a portion. The data show about 140,000 clones, around nine tenths seen once. Sequences were derived from peripheral blood, sampled 28 days after the second AZD1222 dose. Receptors originate from an adult who received the AZD1222 COVID-19 vaccine. Both conserved end residues are part of each CDR3. A D gene is named only where the DNA matches it firmly. For some rows the clone size is stated as once, few or many, or as a class when expanded; others skip it.

>.|TRBJ2-1|TRBD2|TRBV28
TGTGCCACCAAGACTAGCGGGAGTGCGAATGAGCAGTTCTTC
CATKTSGSANEQFF
>once|TRBJ2-5|TRBD2|TRBV5-1
TGCGCCAGCCTCAAGGGACTAGCGGGAGAGACCCAGTACTTC
CASLKGLAGETQYF
>.|TRBJ2-5|.|TRBV19
TGTGCCAGTAGTATAAATGAAGAGACCCAGTACTTC
CASSINEETQYF
>once|TRBJ2-3|TRBD2|TRBV7-7
TGTGCTAGCAGCCCCTTTGCGGGGGACACAGATACGCAGTATTTT
CASSPFAGDTDTQYF
>.|TRBJ1-5|.|TRBV12-3/TRBV12-4
TGTGCCAGCAGTTTGTCGGGGAATACGCCCCAGCATTTT
CASSLSGNTPQHF
>.|TRBJ1-5|.|TRBV20-1
TGCAGTGCTGCAGGCCGAGTGGCCCAGCATTTT
CSAAGRVAQHF
>once|TRBJ2-7|TRBD2|TRBV19
TGTGCCAGTAGTGGGATTGGCACTAGCGGTTACGAGCAGTACTTC
CASSGIGTSGYEQYF
>.|TRBJ1-2|.|TRBV12-3/TRBV12-4
TGTGCCAGCAGTCCAGGGGCAGGTGGCTACACCTTC
CASSPGAGGYTF
>.|TRBJ2-1|TRBD2|TRBV7-2
TGTGCCAGCAGCCAACAGGGGACTAGCGGGATCTACAATGAGCAGTTCTTC
CASSQQGTSGIYNEQFF
>.|TRBJ2-3|TRBD2|TRBV6-4
TGTGCCAGCAGACCTGACGGGATAGCGGGAATCACAGATACGCAGTATTTT
CASRPDGIAGITDTQYF
>.|TRBJ1-5|.|TRBV7-2
TGTGCCAGCAGCTTTGAAGGGGGGCGCCAGCCCCAGCATTTT
CASSFEGGRQPQHF
>few|TRBJ2-7|TRBD1|TRBV3-1/TRBV3-2
TGTGCCAGCAGCCAAGCAGGGGGCCTCGAGCAGTACTTC
CASSQAGGLEQYF
>.|TRBJ2-7|.|TRBV5-4
TGTGCCAGCAGCTTGGGTCAGCACCAAGCCTACTACGAGCAGTACTTC
CASSLGQHQAYYEQYF
>.|TRBJ2-3|TRBD1|TRBV19
TGTGCCAGTAGTTCGGGACAGACAGCGGCAGATACGCAGTATTTT
CASSSGQTAADTQYF
>.|TRBJ2-5|.|TRBV5-6
TGTGCCAGCAGCTTGAGTGAGACCCAGTACTTC
CASSLSETQYF
>.|TRBJ2-2|.|TRBV18
TGTGCCAGCTCACCCCCCGCCAGCGGGGAGCTGTTTTTT
CASSPPASGELFF
>.|TRBJ2-7|.|TRBV29-1
TGCAGCGTTGTATGGGGGTATTTCGGAAACGAGCAGTACTTC
CSVVWGYFGNEQYF
>.|TRBJ2-1|TRBD2|TRBV28
TGTGCCAGCAGCCTCGGACTAGCGGATTACAATGAGCAGTTCTTC
CASSLGLADYNEQFF
>.|TRBJ2-7|.|TRBV30
TGTGCCTGGAGTGTAAAGGTTCCCCTCTACGAGCAGTACTTC
CAWSVKVPLYEQYF
>.|TRBJ2-7|TRBD2|TRBV7-2
TGTGCCAGCAGAGCGACTAGCGGGAAGAGCTACGAGCAGTACTTC
CASRATSGKSYEQYF
>few|TRBJ2-4|TRBD1|TRBV5-1
TGCGCCAGCAGCTTGGGTGGCGGACAGGGAAACATTCAGTACTTC
CASSLGGGQGNIQYF
>once|TRBJ1-1|.|TRBV29-1
TGCAGCACCTCCGCCGGGGTTCAGGCTTTCTTT
CSTSAGVQAFF
>once|TRBJ1-2|.|TRBV6-5
TGTGCCAGCACCCCGGGACTCAACTATGGCTACACCTTC
CASTPGLNYGYTF
>.|TRBJ2-5|.|TRBV7-2
TGTGCCAGCAGCCTTCGGGCCTCGGAGACCCAGTACTTC
CASSLRASETQYF
>few|TRBJ1-5|TRBD1|TRBV10-2
TGCGCCAGTCGACAGGGCGGGCAGCCCCAGCATTTT
CASRQGGQPQHF
>.|TRBJ1-4|.|TRBV5-4
TGTGCCAGCAGCTTGGGATTAGGACCCGGGGTTGAAAAACTGTTTTTT
CASSLGLGPGVEKLFF
>.|TRBJ2-7|.|TRBV6-5
TGTGTCCAGCGGCCCACCAGCTACGAGCAGTACTTC
CVQRPTSYEQYF
>.|TRBJ2-3|TRBD2|TRBV5-1
TGCGCCAGCAGCTTGTGGGCCCTGACTAGCCGGAGCACAGATACGCAGTATTTT
CASSLWALTSRSTDTQYF
>.|TRBJ1-1|TRBD1|TRBV19
TGTGCCAGTAGTATAGATCGGGACAGGAAATCGGGTGAAGCTTTCTTT
CASSIDRDRKSGEAFF
>.|TRBJ1-6|.|TRBV27
TGTGCCAGCACCAACCGGGGTTCACCCCTCCACTTT
CASTNRGSPLHF
>.|TRBJ2-7|TRBD1|TRBV7-9
TGTGCCAGCAGCCTCGCCCGGACAGGGGGCAACGAGCAGTACTTC
CASSLARTGGNEQYF
>.|TRBJ2-7|.|TRBV11-2
TGTGCCAGCAGCTTACGGGGCTACGAGCAGTACTTC
CASSLRGYEQYF
>.|TRBJ2-7|.|TRBV19
TGTGCCAGTAGGGGCAGTTCAAGCTCCTACGAGCAGTACTTC
CASRGSSSSYEQYF
>once|TRBJ1-1|.|TRBV27
TGTGCCAGCAGTTCCAGGGGTAGGCTAGTTGAAGCTTTCTTT
CASSSRGRLVEAFF
>.|TRBJ2-2|.|TRBV7-9
TGTGCCAGCAGCTTATTCGGAGGGCGAGGGACCGGGGAGCTGTTTTTT
CASSLFGGRGTGELFF
>.|TRBJ1-6|TRBD1|TRBV7-3
TGTGCCAGCAGCTTAAACTTACAGGGGGCGCCCAATTCACCCCTCCACTTT
CASSLNLQGAPNSPLHF
>.|TRBJ1-1|.|TRBV18
TGTGCCAGCTCAGCCGCTTCTTGGGTAACTGAAGCTTTCTTT
CASSAASWVTEAFF
>.|TRBJ2-1|.|TRBV27
TGTGCCAGCAGTTTTGGAGGGGGCAATGAGCAGTTCTTC
CASSFGGGNEQFF
>.|TRBJ1-3|.|TRBV7-9
TGTGCCAGCAGCTTAATAGGGGGGTCTGGAAACACCATATATTTT
CASSLIGGSGNTIYF
>few|TRBJ2-1|TRBD2|TRBV3-1/TRBV3-2
TGTGCCAGTACTCCAGGGGCGGGGGGTGACAATGAGCAGTTCTTC
CASTPGAGGDNEQFF
>.|TRBJ1-5|.|TRBV3-1/TRBV3-2
TGTGCCAGCAGCCAAGAACGGGCTATTCGGGGACAGCCCCAGCATTTT
CASSQERAIRGQPQHF
>once|TRBJ1-6|.|TRBV9
TGTGCCAGCGGAAGCGTCGGACAGACAAATTCACCCCTCCACTTT
CASGSVGQTNSPLHF
>.|TRBJ2-3|.|TRBV4-1
TGCGCCAGCAGCGGGGGCACGCAGTATTTT
CASSGGTQYF
>.|TRBJ2-7|TRBD1|TRBV2
TGTGCCAGCATTTACAGGGGCTTTACCTACGAGCAGTACTTC
CASIYRGFTYEQYF
>.|TRBJ2-1|TRBD1|TRBV25-1
TGTGCCAGCAGTGAACAGGGGGAACTTAATGAGCAGTTCTTC
CASSEQGELNEQFF
>.|TRBJ1-1|.|TRBV11-3
TGTGCCAGCAGCTTGTATGGGGACACTGAAGCTTTCTTT
CASSLYGDTEAFF
>.|TRBJ2-3|TRBD1|TRBV2
TGTGCCAGCAGAGGACAGGGGAGTAAGGCAGATACGCAGTATTTT
CASRGQGSKADTQYF
>.|TRBJ1-1|.|TRBV19
TGTGCCAGTAGTATCAATGCGAACACTGAAGCTTTCTTT
CASSINANTEAFF
>.|TRBJ2-1|TRBD1|TRBV18
TGTGCCAGCTCCGGGACAGCCGAGGACAATGAGCAGTTCTTC
CASSGTAEDNEQFF
>.|TRBJ2-7|.|TRBV5-1
TGCGCCAGCAGCTTGGGTTCCCCGCCGGGGAGCCCCAAGCAGTACTTC
CASSLGSPPGSPKQYF
>.|TRBJ2-3|TRBD2|TRBV11-2
TGTGCCAGCAGCATCAGCGGGAAGCCCACAGATACGCAGTATTTT
CASSISGKPTDTQYF
>.|TRBJ2-7|TRBD1|TRBV19
TGTGCCAGTAGTAAGGGGACAGCAACCTACGAGCAGTACTTC
CASSKGTATYEQYF
>.|TRBJ2-3|.|TRBV6-5
TGTGCCAGCAGGGCCCGGGACTTTGATACGCAGTATTTT
CASRARDFDTQYF
>.|TRBJ2-2|TRBD1|TRBV27
TGTGCCCGGGACAGGGGGTATAAAAAACCCGAACCCGGGGAGCTGTTTTTT
CARDRGYKKPEPGELFF
>.|TRBJ1-3|TRBD1|TRBV6-6
TGTGCCAGCAGTTATCCAACAGGGGACGGAAACACCATATATTTT
CASSYPTGDGNTIYF